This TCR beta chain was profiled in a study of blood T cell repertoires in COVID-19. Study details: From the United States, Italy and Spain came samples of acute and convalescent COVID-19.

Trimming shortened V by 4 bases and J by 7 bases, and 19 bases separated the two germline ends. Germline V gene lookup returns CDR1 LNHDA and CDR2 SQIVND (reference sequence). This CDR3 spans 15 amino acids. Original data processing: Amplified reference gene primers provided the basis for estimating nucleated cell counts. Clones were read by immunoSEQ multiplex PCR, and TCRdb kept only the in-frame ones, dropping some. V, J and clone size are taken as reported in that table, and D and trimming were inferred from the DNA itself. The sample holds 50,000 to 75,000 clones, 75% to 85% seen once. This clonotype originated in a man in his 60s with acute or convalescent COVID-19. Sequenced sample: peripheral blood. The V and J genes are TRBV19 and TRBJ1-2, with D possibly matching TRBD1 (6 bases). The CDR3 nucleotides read TGTGCCAGTAGTACCCAAAGTACAGGGAAGGGTGGCTACACCTTC. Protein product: CASSTQSTGKGGYTF.